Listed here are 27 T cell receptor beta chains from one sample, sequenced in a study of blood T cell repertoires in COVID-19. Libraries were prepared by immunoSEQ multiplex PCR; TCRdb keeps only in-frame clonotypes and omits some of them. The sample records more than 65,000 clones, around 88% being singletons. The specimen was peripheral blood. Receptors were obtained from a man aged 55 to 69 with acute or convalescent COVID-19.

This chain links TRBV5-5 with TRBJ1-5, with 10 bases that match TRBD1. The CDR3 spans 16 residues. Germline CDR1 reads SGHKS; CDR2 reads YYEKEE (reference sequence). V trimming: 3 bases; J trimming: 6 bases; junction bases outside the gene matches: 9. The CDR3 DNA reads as TGTGCCAGCAGCTCTGGGACAGGGGCTGTCGGTCAGCCCCAGCATTTT. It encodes CASSSGTGAVGQPQHF.

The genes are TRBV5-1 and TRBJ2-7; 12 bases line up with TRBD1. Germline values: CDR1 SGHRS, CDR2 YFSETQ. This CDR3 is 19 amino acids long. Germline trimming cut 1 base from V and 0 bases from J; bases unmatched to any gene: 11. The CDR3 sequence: CASSLLGTGGALGSYEQYF. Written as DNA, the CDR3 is TGCGCCAGCAGCTTGTTGGGGACAGGGGGCGCTTTAGGCTCCTACGAGCAGTACTTC.

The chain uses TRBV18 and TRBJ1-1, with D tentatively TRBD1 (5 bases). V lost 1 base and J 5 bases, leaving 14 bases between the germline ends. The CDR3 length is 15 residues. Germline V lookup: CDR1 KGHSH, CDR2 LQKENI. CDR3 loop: CASSPLEGAGTEAFF. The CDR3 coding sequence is TGTGCCAGCTCACCACTTGAAGGGGCTGGAACTGAAGCTTTCTTT.

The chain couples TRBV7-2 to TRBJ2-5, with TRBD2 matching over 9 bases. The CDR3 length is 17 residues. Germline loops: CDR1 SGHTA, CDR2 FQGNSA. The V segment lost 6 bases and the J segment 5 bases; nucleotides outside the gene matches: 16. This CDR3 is CASSSTPSGGSGETQYF. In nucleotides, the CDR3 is TGTGCCAGCAGTTCCACTCCAAGCGGGGGGAGTGGGGAGACCCAGTACTTC.

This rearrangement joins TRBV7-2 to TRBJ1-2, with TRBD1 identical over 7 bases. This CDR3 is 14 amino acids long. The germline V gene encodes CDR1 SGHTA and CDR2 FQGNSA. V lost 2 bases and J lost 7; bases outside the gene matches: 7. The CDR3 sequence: CASSLTGQSGGYTF. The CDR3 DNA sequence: TGTGCCAGCAGCTTAACGGGACAGTCTGGTGGCTACACCTTC.

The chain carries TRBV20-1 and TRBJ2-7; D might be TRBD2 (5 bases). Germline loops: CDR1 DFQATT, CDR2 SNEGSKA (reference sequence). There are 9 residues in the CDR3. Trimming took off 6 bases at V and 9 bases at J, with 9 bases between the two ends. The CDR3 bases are TGCAGTGCCAGCCGGGGGCAGTACTTC. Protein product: CSASRGQYF.

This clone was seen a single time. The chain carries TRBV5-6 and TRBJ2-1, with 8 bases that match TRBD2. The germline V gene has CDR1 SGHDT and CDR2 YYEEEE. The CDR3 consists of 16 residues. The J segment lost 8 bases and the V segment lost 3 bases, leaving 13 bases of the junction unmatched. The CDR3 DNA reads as TGTGCCAGCAGCTCTACGACGGGGGGGCCGATGGATGAGCAGTTCTTC. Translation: CASSSTTGGPMDEQFF.

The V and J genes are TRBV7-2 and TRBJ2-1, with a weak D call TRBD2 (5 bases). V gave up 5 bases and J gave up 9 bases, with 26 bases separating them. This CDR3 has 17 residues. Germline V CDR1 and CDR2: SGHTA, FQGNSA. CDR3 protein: CASSPDSKAVKLVEQFF. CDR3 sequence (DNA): TGTGCCAGCAGCCCGGACTCGAAAGCTGTCAAACTGGTTGAGCAGTTCTTC.

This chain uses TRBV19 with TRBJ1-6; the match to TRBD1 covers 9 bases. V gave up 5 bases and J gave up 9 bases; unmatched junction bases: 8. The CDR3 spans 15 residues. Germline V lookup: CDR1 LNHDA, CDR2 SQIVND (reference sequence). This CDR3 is CASSALGQGTSPLHF. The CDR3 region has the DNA TGTGCCAGTAGTGCGTTAGGACAGGGGACTTCACCCCTCCACTTT.

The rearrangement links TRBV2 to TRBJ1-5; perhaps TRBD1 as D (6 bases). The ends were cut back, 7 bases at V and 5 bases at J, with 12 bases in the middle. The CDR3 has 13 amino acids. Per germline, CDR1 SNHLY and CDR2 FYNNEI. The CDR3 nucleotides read TGTGCCAGCAAGAGACAGGAAGATCAGCCCCAGCATTTT. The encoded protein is CASKRQEDQPQHF.

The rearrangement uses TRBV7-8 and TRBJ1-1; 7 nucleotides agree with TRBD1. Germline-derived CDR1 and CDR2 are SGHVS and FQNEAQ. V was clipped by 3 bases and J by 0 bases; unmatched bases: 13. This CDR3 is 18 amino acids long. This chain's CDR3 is CASSFRGPGGLMNTEAFF. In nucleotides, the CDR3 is TGTGCCAGCAGCTTTAGGGGGCCTGGGGGGCTCATGAACACTGAAGCTTTCTTT.

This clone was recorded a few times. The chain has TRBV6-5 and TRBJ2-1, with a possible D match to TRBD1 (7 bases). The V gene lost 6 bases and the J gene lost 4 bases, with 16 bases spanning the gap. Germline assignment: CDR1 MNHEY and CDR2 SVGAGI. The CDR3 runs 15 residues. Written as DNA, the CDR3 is TGTGCCAGCAGCCCCCGGGGGACAGCATACAATGAGCAGTTCTTC. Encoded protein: CASSPRGTAYNEQFF.

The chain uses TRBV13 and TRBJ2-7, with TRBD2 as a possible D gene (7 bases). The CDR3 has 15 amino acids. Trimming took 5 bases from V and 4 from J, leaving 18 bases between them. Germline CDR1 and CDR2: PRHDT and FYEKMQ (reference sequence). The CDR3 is CASSPGGGGQYEQYF. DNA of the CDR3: TGTGCCAGCAGCCCCGGAGGCGGGGGCCAGTACGAGCAGTACTTC. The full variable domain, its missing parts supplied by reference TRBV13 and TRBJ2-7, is AAGVIQSPRHLIKEKRETATLKCYPIPRHDTVYWYQQGPGQDPQFLISFYEKMQSDKGSIPDRFSAQQFSDYHSELNMSSLELGDSALYFCASSPGGGGQYEQYFGPGTRLTVT.

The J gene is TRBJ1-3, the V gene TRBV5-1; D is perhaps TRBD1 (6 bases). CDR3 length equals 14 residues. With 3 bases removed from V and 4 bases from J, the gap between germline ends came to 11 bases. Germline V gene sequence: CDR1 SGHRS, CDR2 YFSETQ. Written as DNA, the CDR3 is TGCGCCAGCAGCTCGTTGGGGGCAGGAAACACCATATATTTT. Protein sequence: CASSSLGAGNTIYF.

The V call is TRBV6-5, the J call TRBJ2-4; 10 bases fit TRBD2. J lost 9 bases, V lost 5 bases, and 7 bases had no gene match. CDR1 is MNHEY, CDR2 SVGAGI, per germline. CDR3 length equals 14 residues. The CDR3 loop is CASSPLAGVTIQYF. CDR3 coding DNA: TGTGCCAGCAGTCCCCTAGCGGGGGTTACCATTCAGTACTTC.

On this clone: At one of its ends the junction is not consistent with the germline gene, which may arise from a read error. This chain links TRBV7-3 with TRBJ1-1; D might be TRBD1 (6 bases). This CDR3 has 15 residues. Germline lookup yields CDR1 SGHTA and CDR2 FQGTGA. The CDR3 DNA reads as TGTGCCAGCAGCCTAACAGGGTCCGGGGGCACTGAAGCTTTCTTT. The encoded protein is CASSLTGSGGTEAFF. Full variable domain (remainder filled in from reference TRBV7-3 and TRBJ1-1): GAGVSQTPSNKVTEKGKYVELRCDPISGHTALYWYRQSLGQGPEFLIYFQGTGAADDSGLPNDRFFAVRPEGSVSTLKIQRTERGDSAVYLCASSLTGSGGTEAFFGQGTRLTVV.

The CDR3 sequence: CASSRTGTGYNEQFF. The CDR3 region has the DNA TGTGCCAGCAGTCGGACCGGGACAGGCTACAATGAGCAGTTCTTC. The V gene is TRBV6-5, the J gene TRBJ2-1; 8 positions agree with TRBD1. CDR1 and CDR2 (germline): MNHEY, SVGAGI. The CDR3 extends over 15 amino acids. J lost 3 bases, V lost 5 bases, and 6 bases had no gene match.

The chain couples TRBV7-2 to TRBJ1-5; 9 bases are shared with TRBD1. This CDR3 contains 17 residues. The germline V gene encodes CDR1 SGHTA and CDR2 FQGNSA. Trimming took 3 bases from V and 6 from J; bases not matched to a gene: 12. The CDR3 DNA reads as TGTGCCAGCAGCTTTTCTCCGGGACAGGGTTTTTTTCAGCCCCAGCATTTT. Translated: CASSFSPGQGFFQPQHF.

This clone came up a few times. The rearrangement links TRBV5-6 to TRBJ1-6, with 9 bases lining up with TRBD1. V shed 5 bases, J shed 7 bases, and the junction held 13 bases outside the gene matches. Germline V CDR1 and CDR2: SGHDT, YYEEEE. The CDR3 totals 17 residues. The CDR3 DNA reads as TGTGCCAGCAGTTCGGGGACAGGGAGGGTTCGGAATTCACCCCTCCACTTT. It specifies CASSSGTGRVRNSPLHF.

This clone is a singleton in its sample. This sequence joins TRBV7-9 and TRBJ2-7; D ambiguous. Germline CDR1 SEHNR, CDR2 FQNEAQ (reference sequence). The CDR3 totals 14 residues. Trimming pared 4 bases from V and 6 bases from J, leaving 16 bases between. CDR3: CASSSTWIGGEQYF. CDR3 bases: TGTGCCAGCAGCTCCACCTGGATAGGCGGCGAGCAGTACTTC. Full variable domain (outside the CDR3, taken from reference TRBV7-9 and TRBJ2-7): DTGVSQNPRHKITKRGQNVTFRCDPISEHNRLYWYRQTLGQGPEFLTYFQNEAQLEKSRLLSDRFSAERPKGSFSTLEIQRTEQGDSAMYLCASSSTWIGGEQYFGPGTRLTVT.

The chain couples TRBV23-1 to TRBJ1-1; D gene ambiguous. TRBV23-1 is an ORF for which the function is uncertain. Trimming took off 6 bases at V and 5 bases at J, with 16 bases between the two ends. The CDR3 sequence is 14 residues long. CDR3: CASSHVRRETEAFF. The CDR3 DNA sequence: TGCGCCAGCAGCCATGTGCGGCGGGAAACTGAAGCTTTCTTT.

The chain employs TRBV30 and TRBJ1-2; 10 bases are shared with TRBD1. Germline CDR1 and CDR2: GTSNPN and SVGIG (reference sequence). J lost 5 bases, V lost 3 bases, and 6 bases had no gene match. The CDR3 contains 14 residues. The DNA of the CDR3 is TGTGCCTGGAGGGTGACAGGGGGCGCATATGGCTACACCTTC. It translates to CAWRVTGGAYGYTF.

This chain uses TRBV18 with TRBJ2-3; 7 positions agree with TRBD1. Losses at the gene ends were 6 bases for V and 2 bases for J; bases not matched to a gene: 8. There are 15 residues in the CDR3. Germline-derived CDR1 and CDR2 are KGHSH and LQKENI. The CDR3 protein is CASSYRDSSTDTQYF. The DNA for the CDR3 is TGTGCCAGCTCTTACCGGGACAGTTCCACAGATACGCAGTATTTT.

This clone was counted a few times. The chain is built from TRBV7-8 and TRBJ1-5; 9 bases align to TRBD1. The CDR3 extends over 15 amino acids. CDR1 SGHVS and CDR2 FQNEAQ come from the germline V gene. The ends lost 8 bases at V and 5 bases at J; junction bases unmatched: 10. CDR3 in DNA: TGTGCCAGCGCGGTATTCGGACAGGGGCATCAGCCCCAGCATTTT. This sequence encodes CASAVFGQGHQPQHF. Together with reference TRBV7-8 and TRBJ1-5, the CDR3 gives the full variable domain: GAGVSQSPRYKVAKRGQDVALRCDPISGHVSLFWYQQALGQGPEFLTYFQNEAQLDKSGLPSDRFFAERPEGSVSTLKIQRTQQEDSAVYLCASAVFGQGHQPQHFGDGTRLSIL.

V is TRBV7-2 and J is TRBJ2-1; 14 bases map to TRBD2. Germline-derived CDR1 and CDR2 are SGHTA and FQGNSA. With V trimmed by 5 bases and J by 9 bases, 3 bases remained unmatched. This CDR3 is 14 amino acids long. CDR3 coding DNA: TGTGCCAGCAGCCTCGGACTAGCGGGGGGTGAGCAGTTCTTC. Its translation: CASSLGLAGGEQFF.

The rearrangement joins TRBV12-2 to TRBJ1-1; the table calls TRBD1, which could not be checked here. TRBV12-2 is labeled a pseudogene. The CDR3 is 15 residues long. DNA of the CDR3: TGTGCAAGTCGCCGGTCAGGGGTTGGGAACACTGAAGCTTTCTTT. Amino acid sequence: CASRRSGVGNTEAFF.

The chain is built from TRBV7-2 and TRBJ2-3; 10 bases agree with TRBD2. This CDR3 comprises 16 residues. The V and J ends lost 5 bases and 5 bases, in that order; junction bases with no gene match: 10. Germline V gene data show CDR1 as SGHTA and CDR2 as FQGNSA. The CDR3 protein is CASSVLAGGGLDTQYF. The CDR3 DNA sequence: TGTGCCAGCAGCGTATTAGCGGGGGGAGGGCTAGATACGCAGTATTTT.